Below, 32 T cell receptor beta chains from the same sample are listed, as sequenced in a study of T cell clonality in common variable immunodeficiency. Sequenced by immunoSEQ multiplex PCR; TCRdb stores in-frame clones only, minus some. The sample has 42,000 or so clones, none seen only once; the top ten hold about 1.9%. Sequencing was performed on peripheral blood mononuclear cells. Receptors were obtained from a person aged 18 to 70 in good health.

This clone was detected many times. The covered CDR3 bases are TGTGCCAGCCGTGGGCCAGGGGGAATGACCGGGGAG. It translates to CASRGPGGMTGE. The whole CDR3 reads CASRGPGGMTGELFF. The V call is TRBV2, the J call TRBJ2-2; 7 bases line up with TRBD1. Read coverage stops 3 residues before the CDR3 terminus; the germline J gene supplies the remainder. This CDR3 is 15 amino acids long. CDR1 and CDR2 from the germline V gene are SNHLY and FYNNEI. V lost 8 bases, J lost 5 bases, and 11 bases stayed unmatched.

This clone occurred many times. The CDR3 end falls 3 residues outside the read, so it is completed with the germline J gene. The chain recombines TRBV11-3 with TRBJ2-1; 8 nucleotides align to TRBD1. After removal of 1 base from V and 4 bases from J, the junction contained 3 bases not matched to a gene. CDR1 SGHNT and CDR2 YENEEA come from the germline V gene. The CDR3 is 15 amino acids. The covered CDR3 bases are TGTGCCAGCAGCTTAGCCGGGACAGGTTACAATGAG. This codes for CASSLAGTGYNE. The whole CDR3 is CASSLAGTGYNEQFF. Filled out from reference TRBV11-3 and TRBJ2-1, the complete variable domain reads EAGVVQSPRYKIIEKKQPVAFWCNPISGHNTLYWYLQNLGQGPELLIRYENEEAVDDSQLPKDRFSAERLKGVDSTLKIQPAELGDSAVYLCASSLAGTGYNEQFFGPGTRLTVL.

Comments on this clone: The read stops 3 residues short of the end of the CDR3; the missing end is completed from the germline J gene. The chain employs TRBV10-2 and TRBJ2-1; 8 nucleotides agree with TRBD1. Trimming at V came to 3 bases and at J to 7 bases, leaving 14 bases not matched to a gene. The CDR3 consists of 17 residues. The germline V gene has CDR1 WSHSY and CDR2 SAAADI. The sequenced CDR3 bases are TGCGCCAGCAGTGATTTACGGGGCGGGACAGGAGGGAATGAG. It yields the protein CASSDLRGGTGGNE. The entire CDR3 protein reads CASSDLRGGTGGNEQFF.

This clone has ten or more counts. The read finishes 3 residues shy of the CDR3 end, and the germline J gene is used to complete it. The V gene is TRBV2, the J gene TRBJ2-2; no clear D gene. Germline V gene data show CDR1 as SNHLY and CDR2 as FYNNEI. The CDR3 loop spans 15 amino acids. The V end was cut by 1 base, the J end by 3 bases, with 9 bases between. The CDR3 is CASSEVVSYTGELFF. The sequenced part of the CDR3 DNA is TGTGCCAGCAGTGAAGTAGTTTCCTACACCGGGGAG.

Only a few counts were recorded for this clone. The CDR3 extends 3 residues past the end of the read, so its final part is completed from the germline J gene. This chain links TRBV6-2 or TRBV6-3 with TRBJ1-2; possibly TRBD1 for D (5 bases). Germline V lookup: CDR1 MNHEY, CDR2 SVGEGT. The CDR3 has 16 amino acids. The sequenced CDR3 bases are TGTGCCAGCAGTTACTCGAGGGCTAGCGGGGACTCCGAC. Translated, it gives CASSYSRASGDSD. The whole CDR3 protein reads CASSYSRASGDSDYTF.

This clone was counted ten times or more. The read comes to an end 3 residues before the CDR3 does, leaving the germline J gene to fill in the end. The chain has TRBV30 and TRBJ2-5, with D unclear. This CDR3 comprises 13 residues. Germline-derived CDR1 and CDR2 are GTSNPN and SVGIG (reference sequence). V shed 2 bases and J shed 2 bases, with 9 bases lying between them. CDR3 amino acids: CAWSFPGQETQYF. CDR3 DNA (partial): TGTGCCTGGAGTTTCCCCGGTCAAGAGACC.

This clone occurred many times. The sequenced part of the CDR3 DNA is TGTGCCAGCAGCCCTAATTTAGCGGCTAATGAG. Protein sequence: CASSPNLAANE. The entire CDR3 reads CASSPNLAANEQFF. This chain uses TRBV7-9 with TRBJ2-1, with D possibly TRBD2 on 6 matching bases. The sequenced fragment ends 3 residues before the CDR3 boundary, so the rest is inferred from the germline J gene. The CDR3 is 14 amino acids. The V end was cut by 5 bases, the J end by 7 bases, with 15 bases between. Germline values: CDR1 SEHNR, CDR2 FQNEAQ (reference sequence). Together with reference TRBV7-9 and TRBJ2-1, the CDR3 gives the full variable domain: DTGVSQNPRHKITKRGQNVTFRCDPISEHNRLYWYRQTLGQGPEFLTYFQNEAQLEKSRLLSDRFSAERPKGSFSTLEIQRTEQGDSAMYLCASSPNLAANEQFFGPGTRLTVL.

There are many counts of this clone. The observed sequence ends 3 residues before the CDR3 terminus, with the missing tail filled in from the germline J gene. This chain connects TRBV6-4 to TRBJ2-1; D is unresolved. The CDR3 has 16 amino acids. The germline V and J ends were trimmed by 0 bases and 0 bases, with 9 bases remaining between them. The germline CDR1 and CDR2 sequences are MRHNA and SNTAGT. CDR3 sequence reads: CASSDSTRSSYNEQFF. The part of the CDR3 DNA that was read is TGTGCCAGCAGTGACTCGACGCGGAGCTCCTACAATGAG.

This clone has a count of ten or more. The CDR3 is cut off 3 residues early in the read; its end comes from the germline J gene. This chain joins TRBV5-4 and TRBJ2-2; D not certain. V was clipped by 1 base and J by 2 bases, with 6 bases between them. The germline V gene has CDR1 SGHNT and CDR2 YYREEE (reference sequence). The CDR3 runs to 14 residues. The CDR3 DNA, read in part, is TGTGCCAGCAGCTTGAACTTAAACACCGGGGAG. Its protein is CASSLNLNTGE. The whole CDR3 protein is CASSLNLNTGELFF.

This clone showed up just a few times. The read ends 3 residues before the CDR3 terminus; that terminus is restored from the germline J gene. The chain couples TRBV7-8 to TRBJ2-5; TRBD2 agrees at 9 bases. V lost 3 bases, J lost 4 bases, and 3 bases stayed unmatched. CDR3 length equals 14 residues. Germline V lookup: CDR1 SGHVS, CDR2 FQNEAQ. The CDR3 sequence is CASSFGTSRETQYF. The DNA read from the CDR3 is TGTGCCAGCAGCTTCGGGACTAGCAGAGAGACC.

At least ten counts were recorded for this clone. CDR3 sequence reads: CASSEVALAANEQFF. Incomplete CDR3 DNA: TGTGCCAGCAGTGAAGTTGCGCTAGCGGCCAATGAG. This chain uses TRBV6-4 with TRBJ2-1; 7 bases fit TRBD2. The CDR3 end falls 3 residues outside the read, so it is completed with the germline J gene. The CDR3 is made up of 15 amino acids. Germline V gives CDR1 MRHNA, CDR2 SNTAGT. The V segment lost 3 bases and the J segment 6 bases; nucleotides outside the gene matches: 8.

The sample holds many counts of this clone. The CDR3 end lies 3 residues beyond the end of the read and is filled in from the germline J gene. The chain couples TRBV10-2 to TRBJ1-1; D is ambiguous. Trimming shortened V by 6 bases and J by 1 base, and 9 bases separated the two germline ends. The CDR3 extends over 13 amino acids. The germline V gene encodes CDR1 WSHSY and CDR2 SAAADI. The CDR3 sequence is CASRITWNTEAFF. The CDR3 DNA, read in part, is TGCGCCAGCAGGATCACTTGGAACACTGAA.

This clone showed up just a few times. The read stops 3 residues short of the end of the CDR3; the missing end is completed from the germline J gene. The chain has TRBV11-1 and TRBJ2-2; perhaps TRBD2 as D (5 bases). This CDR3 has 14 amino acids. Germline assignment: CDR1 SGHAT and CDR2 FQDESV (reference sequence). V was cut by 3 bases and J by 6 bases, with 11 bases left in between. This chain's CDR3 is CASSFNGVAGELFF. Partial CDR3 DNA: TGTGCCAGCAGCTTTAACGGGGTGGCCGGGGAG.

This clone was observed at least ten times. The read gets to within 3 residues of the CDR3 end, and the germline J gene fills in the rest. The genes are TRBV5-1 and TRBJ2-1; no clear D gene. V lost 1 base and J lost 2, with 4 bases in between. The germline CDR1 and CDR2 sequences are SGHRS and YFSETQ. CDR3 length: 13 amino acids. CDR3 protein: CASSLRAYNEQFF. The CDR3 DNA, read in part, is TGCGCCAGCAGCTTGAGGGCCTACAATGAG.

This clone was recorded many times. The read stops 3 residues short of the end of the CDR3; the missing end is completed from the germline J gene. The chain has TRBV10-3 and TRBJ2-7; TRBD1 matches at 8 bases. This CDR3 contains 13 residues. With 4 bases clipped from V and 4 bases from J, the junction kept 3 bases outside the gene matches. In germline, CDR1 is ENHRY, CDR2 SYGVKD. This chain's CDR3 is CAISGTGQYEQYF. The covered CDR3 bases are TGTGCCATCAGTGGGACAGGGCAATACGAG.

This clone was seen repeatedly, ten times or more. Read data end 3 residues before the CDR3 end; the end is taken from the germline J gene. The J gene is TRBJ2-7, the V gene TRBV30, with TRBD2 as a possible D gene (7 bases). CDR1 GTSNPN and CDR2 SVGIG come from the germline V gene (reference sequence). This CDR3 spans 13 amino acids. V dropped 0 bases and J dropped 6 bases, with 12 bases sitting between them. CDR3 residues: CAWSVSGGLEQYF. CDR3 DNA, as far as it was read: TGTGCCTGGAGTGTCTCGGGGGGCCTCGAG.

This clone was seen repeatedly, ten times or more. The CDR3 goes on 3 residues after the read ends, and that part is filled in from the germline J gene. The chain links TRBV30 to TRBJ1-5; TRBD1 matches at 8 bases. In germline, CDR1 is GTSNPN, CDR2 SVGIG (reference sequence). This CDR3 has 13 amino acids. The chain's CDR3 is CAWSDDRGQPQHF. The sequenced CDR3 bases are TGTGCCTGGAGTGACGACAGGGGCCAACCC.

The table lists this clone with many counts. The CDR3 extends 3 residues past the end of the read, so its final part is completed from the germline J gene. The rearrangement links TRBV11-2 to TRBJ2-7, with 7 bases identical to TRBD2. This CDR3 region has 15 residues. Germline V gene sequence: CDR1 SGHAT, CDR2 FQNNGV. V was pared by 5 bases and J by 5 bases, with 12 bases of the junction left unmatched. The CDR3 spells CASSLGREWSHEQYF. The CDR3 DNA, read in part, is TGTGCCAGCAGCCTTGGGCGGGAGTGGAGTCACGAG.

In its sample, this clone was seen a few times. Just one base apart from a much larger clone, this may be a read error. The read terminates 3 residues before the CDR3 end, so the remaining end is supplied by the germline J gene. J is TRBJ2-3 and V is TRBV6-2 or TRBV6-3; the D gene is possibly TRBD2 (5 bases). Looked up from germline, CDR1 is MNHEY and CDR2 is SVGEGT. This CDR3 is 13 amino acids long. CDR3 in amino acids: CASSWTAGQPQYF. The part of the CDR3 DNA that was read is TGTGCCAGCAGTTGGACGGCGGGTCAGCCG.

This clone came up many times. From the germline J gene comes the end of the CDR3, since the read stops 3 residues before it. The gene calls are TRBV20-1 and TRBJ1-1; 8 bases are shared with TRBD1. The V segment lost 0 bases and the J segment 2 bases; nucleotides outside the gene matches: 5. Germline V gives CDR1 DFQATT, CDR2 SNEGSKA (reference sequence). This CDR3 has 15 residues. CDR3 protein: CSARDLGQGNTEAFF. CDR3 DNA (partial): TGCAGTGCTAGAGACCTAGGACAGGGAAACACTGAA.

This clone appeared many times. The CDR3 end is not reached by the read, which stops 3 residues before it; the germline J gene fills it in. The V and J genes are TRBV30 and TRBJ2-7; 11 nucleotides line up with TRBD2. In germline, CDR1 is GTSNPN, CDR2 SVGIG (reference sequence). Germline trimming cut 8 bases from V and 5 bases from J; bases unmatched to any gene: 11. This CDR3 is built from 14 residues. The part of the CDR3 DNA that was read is TGTGCCGGGGTTCGTAGCGGGAGGGGGGACGAG. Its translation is CAGVRSGRGDE. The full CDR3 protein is CAGVRSGRGDEQYF.

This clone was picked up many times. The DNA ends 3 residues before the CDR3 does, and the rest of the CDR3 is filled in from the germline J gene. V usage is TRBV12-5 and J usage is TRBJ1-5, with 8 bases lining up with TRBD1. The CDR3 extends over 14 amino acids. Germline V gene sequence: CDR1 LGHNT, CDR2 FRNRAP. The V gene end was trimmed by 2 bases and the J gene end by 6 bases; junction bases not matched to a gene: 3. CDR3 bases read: TGTGCTAGTGGTTTGACAGGACAGGGTCAGCCC. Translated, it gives CASGLTGQGQP. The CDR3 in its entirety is CASGLTGQGQPQHF. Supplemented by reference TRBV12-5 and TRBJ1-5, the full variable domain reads DARVTQTPRHKVTEMGQEVTMRCQPILGHNTVFWYRQTMMQGLELLAYFRNRAPLDDSGMPKDRFSAEMPDATLATLKIQPSEPRDSAVYFCASGLTGQGQPQHFGDGTRLSIL.

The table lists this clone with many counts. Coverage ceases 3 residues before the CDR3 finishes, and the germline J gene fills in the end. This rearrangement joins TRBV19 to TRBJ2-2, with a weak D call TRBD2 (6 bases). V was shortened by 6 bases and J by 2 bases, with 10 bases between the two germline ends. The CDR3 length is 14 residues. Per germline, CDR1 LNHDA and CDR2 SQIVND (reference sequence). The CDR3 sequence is CASRRDLNTGELFF. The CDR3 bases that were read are TGTGCCAGTAGACGGGACTTAAACACCGGGGAG.

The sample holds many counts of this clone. The CDR3 DNA, read in part, is TGTGCCACCAGCAGAGGCCAAGGCAGGAACACAGATACG. Protein: CATSRGQGRNTDT. The whole CDR3 protein reads CATSRGQGRNTDTQYF. The chain has TRBV15 and TRBJ2-3; D unresolved. The read ends 3 residues early relative to the CDR3; the germline J gene fills the gap. The CDR3 covers 16 residues. Germline V CDR1 and CDR2: LNHNV, YYDKDF (reference sequence). The V and J ends lost 1 base and 2 bases respectively, with 13 bases between them.

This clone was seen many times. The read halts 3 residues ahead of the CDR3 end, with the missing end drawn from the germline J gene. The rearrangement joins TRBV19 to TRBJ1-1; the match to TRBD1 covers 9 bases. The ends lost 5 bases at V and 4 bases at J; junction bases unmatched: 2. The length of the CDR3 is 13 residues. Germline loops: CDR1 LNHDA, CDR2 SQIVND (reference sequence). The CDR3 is CASSGQGRTEAFF. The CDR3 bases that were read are TGTGCCAGTAGTGGACAGGGGCGCACTGAA.

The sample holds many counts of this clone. The CDR3 loop is CASRLRDRGRETQYF. The CDR3 DNA, read in part, is TGTGCCAGCAGGCTCCGGGACAGGGGGCGGGAGACC. The chain is built from TRBV2 and TRBJ2-5, with TRBD1 identical over 12 bases. The read is 3 residues too short to cover the CDR3 end, so that end is filled in from the germline J gene. This CDR3 spans 15 amino acids. V dropped 6 bases and J dropped 5; count of bases not matched to a gene: 7. The V gene's germline CDR1 is SNHLY and CDR2 FYNNEI.

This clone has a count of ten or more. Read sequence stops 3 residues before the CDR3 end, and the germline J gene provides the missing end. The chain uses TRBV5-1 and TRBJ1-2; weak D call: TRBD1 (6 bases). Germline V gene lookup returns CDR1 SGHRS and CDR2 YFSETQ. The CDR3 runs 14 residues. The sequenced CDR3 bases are TGCGCCAGCAGCTTGGATGGGGGCGGGATGAGC. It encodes CASSLDGGGMS. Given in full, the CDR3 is CASSLDGGGMSYTF.

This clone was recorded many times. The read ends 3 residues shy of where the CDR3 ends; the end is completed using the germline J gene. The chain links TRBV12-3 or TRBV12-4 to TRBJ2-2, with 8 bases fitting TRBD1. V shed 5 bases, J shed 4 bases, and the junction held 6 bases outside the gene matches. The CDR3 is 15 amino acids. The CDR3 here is CASSPGQGITGELFF. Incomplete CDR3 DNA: TGTGCCAGCAGTCCCGGACAGGGAATCACCGGGGAG.

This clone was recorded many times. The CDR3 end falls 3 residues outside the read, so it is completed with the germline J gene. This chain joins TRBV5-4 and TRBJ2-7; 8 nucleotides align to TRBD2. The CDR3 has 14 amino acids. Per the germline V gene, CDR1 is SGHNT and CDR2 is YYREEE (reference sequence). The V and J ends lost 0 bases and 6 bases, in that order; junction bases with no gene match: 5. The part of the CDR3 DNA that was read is TGTGCCAGCAGCTTGGACAGCGGGGGATTCGAG. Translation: CASSLDSGGFE. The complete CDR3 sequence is CASSLDSGGFEQYF. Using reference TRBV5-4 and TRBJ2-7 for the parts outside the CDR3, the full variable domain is ETGVTQSPTHLIKTRGQQVTLRCSSQSGHNTVSWYQQALGQGPQFIFQYYREEENGRGNFPPRFSGLQFPNYSSELNVNALELDDSALYLCASSLDSGGFEQYFGPGTRLTVT.

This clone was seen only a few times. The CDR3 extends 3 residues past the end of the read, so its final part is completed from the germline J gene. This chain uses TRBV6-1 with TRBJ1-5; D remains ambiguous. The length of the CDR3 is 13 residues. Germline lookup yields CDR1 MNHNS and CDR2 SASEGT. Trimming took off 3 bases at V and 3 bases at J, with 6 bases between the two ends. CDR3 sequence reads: CASSEGSNQPQHF. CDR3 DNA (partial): TGTGCCAGCAGTGAGGGCTCCAATCAGCCC.

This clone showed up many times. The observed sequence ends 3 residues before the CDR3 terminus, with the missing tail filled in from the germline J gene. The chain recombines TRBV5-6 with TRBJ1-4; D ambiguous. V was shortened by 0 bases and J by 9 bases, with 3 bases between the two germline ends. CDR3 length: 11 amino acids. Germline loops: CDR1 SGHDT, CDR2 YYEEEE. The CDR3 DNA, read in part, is TGTGCCAGCAGCTTGGGGCAAAAA. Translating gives CASSLGQK. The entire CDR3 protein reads CASSLGQKLFF.

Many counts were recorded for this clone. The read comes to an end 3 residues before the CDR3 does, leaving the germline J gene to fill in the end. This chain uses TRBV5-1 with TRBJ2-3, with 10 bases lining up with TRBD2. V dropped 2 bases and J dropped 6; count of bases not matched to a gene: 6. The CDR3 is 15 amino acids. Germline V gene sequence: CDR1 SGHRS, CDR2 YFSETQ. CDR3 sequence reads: CASSLGLAVADTQYF. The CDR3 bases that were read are TGCGCCAGCAGCTTAGGACTAGCGGTCGCCGATACG.